This TCR beta chain was observed in a study of metastatic and nonmetastatic thyroid tumors. Study summary: Patients with malignant and benign thyroid disease provided blood and tumor or nodule tissue, whose repertoires were compared.

Notes on the study in general: TCR beta diversity was reportedly significantly higher in malignant thyroid tumors than benign nodules, in blood and tumor.

Each patient went into thyroid surgery without having received any treatment. Authors' data handling: CDR3 was compared across clinicopathological groups, and the resulting differences were used to build a distant-metastasis classifier for papillary thyroid cancer. TCRdb used MiXCR to call clones anew from the PCR reads. These V and J calls are TCRdb output, not the study's own analysis. This table holds just over 7,500 clones, 25% to 30% found once. The length of the CDR3 is 15 residues. CDR1 is SNHLY and CDR2 is FYNNEI in the germline V gene. V was trimmed by 3 bases and J by 4 bases, leaving 15 bases between them. As regards this clone: Its antigen is unidentified.

The clonotype originates from a female donor with papillary thyroid cancer or a benign thyroid nodule (not recorded which). Some clones in this sample may be carry-over from other donors' samples. Sequencing used adjacent normal tissue. This chain connects TRBV2 to TRBJ2-5; D might be TRBD1 (5 bases). The CDR3 DNA sequence: TGTGCCAGCAGTGATCGAAGGCAGGGTGGAGAGACCCAGTACTTC. Amino acids: CASSDRRQGGETQYF.